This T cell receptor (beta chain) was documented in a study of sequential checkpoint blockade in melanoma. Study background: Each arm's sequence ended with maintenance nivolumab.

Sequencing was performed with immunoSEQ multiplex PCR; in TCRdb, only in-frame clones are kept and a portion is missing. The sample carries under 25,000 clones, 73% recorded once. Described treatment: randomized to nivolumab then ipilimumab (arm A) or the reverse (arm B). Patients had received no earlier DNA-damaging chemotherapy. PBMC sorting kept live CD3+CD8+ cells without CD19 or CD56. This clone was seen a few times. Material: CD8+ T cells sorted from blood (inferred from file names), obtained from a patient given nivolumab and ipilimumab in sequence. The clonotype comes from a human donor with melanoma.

This chain's CDR3 is CASSLGGTTTGGNEQYF. The CDR3, as DNA: TGTGCCAGCAGCTTAGGCGGCACCACGACAGGGGGAAACGAGCAGTACTTC. The chain couples TRBV7-9 to TRBJ2-7, with 9 bases fitting TRBD1. Germline CDR1 reads SEHNR; CDR2 reads FQNEAQ (reference sequence). Germline trimming cut 1 base from V and 5 bases from J; bases unmatched to any gene: 12. The CDR3 runs 17 residues.